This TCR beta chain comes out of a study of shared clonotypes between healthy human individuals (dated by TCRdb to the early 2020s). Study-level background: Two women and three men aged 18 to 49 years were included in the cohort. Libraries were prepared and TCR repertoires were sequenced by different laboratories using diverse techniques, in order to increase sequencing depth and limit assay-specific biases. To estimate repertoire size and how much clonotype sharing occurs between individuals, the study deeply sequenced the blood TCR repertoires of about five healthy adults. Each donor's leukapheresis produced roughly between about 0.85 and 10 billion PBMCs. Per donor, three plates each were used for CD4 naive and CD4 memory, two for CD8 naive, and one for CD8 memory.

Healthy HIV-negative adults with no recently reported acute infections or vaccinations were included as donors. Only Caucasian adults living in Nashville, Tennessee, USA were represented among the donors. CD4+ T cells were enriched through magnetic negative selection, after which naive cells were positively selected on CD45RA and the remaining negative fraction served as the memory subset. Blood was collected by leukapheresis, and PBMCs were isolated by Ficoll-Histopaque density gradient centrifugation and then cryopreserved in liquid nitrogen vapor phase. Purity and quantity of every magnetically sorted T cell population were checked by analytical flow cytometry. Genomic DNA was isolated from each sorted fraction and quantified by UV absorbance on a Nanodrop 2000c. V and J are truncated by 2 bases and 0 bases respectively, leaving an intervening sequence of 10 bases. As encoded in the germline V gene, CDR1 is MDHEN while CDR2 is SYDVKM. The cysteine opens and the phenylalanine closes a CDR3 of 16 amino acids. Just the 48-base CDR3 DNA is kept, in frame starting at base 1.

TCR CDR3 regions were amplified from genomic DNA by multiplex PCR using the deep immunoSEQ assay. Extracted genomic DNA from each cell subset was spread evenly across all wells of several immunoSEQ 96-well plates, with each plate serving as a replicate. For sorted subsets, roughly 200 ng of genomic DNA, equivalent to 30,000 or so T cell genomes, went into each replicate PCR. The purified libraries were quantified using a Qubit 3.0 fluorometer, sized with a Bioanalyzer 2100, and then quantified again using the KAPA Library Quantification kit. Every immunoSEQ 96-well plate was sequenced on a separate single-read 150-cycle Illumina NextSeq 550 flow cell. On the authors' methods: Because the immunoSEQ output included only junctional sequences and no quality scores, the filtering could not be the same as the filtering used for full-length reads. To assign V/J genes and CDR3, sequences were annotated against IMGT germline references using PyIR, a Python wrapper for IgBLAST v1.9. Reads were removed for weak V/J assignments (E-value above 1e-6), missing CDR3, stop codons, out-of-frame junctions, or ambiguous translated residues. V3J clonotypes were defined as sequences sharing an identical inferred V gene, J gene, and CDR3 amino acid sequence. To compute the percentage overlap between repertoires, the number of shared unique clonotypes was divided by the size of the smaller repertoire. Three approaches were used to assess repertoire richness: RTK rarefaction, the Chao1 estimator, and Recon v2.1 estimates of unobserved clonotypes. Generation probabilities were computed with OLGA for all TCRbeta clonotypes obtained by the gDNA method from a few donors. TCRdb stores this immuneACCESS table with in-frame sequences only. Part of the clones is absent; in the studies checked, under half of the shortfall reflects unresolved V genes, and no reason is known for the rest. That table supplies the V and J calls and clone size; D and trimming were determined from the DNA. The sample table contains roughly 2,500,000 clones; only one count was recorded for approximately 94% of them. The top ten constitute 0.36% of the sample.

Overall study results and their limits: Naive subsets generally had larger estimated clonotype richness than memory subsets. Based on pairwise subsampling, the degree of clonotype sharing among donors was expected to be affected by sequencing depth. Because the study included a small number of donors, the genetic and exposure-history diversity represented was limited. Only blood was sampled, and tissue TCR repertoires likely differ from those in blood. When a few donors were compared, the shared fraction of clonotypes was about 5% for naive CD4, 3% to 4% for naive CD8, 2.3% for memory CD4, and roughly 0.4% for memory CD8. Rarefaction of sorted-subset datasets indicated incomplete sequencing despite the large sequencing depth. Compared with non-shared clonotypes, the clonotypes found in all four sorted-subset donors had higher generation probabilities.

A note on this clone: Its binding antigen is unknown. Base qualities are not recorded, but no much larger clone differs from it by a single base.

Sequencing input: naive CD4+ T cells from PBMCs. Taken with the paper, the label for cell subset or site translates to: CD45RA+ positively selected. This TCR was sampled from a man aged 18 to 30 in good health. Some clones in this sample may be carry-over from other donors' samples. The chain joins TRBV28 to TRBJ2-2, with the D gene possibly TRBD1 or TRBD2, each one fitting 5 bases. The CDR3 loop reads CASSLTGGANTGELFF. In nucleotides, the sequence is TGTGCCAGCAGTTTAACTGGGGGAGCGAACACCGGGGAGCTGTTTTTT.